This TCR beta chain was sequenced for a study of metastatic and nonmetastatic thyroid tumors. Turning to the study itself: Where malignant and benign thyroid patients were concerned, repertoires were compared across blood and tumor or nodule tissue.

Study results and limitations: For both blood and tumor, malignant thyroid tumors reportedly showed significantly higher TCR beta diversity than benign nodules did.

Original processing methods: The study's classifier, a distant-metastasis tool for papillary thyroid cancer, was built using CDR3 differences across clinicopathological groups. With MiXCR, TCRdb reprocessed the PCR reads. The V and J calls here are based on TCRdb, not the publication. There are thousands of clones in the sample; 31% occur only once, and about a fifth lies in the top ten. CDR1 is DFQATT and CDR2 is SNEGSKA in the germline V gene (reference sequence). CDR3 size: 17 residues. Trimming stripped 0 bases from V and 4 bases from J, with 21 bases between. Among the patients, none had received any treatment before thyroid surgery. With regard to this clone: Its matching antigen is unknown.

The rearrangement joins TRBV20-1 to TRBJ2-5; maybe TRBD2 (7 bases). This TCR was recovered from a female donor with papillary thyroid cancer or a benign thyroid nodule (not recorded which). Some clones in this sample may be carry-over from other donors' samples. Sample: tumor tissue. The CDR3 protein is CSARDPTAWEGVETQYF. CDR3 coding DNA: TGCAGTGCTAGAGATCCTACCGCGTGGGAGGGGGTAGAGACCCAGTACTTC.